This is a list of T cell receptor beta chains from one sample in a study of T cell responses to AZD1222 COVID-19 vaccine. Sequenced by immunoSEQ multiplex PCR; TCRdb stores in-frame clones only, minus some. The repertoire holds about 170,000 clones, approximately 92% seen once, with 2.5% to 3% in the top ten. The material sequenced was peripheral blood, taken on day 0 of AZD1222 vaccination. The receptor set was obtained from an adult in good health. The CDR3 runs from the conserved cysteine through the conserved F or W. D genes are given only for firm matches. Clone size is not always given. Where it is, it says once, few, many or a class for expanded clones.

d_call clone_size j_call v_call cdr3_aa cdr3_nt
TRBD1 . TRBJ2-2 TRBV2 CASSLQGVGTGELFF TGTGCCAGCAGCTTACAGGGGGTAGGGACCGGGGAGCTGTTTTTT
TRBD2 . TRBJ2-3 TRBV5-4 CASRRGGGDTQYF TGTGCCAGCAGGCGGGGCGGGGGAGATACGCAGTATTTT
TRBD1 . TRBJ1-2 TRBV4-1 CASSQVAPGQGLEGYTF TGCGCCAGCAGCCAAGTTGCTCCGGGACAGGGGCTGGAGGGCTACACCTTC
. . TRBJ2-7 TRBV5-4 CASSENGVYEQYF TGTGCCAGCAGCGAAAACGGGGTCTACGAGCAGTACTTC
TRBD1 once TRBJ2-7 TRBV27 CASSSGQGASYEQYF TGTGCCAGCAGCTCCGGACAGGGGGCCTCCTACGAGCAGTACTTC
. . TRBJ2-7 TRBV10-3 CAISESWGSGYEQYF TGTGCCATCAGTGAGTCGTGGGGGTCCGGCTACGAGCAGTACTTC
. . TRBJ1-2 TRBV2 CASSNTGNPNYGYTF TGTGCCAGCAGTAACACAGGGAACCCTAACTATGGCTACACCTTC
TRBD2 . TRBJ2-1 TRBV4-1 CASSQAASGSYNEQFF TGCGCCAGCAGCCAAGCTGCTAGCGGGAGCTACAATGAGCAGTTCTTC
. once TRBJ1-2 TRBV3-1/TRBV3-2 CASSQGELRGYTF TGTGCCAGCAGCCAAGGGGAGTTACGCGGCTACACCTTC
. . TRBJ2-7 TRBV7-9 CASSLAEGPYEQYF TGTGCCAGCAGCTTAGCGGAGGGACCCTACGAGCAGTACTTC
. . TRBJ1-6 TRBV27 CASRWWTAHSPLHF TGTGCCAGCAGATGGTGGACAGCCCATTCACCCCTCCACTTT
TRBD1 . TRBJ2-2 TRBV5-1 CASIPSPSGTGGNTGELFF TGCGCCAGCATTCCTTCCCCCTCCGGGACAGGGGGCAACACCGGGGAGCTGTTTTTT
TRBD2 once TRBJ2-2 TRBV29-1 CSVESAGGVTGELFF TGCAGCGTTGAAAGTGCGGGAGGGGTCACCGGGGAGCTGTTTTTT
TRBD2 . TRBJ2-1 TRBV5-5 CASSLVTGTRLDNEQFF TGTGCCAGCAGCTTGGTCACGGGGACTAGGTTAGACAATGAGCAGTTCTTC
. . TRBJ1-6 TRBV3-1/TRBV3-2 CASSQETAGYHF TGTGCCAGCAGCCAAGAGACCGCAGGATATCACTTT
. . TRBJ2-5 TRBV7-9 CASSREETQYF TGTGCCAGCAGCAGGGAAGAGACCCAGTACTTC
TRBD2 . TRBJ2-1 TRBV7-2 CASSLIQRDHEQFF TGTGCCAGCAGCTTAATCCAGCGGGACCATGAGCAGTTCTTC
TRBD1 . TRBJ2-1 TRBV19 CASSRGTGIYNEQFF TGTGCCAGTAGTCGTGGGACAGGGATATACAATGAGCAGTTCTTC
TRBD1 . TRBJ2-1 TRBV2 CASTWTGPYNEQFF TGTGCCAGCACTTGGACAGGCCCCTACAATGAGCAGTTCTTC
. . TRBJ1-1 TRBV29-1 CSVLPRGTEAFF TGCAGCGTTCTCCCAAGGGGGACTGAAGCTTTCTTT
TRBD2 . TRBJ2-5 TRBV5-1 CASSWREAHQETQYF TGCGCCAGCAGCTGGCGGGAGGCCCACCAAGAGACCCAGTACTTC
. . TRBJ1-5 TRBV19 CASIGLGGGGNQPQHF TGTGCCAGTATCGGACTTGGTGGGGGGGGCAATCAGCCCCAGCATTTT
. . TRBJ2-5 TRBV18 CASSRRQNQETQYF TGTGCCAGCTCACGTCGACAGAACCAAGAGACCCAGTACTTC
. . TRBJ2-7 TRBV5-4 CASSLPAAFNEQYF TGTGCCAGCAGCCTCCCTGCAGCTTTCAACGAGCAGTACTTC
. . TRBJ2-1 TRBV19 CASRSLGGNNEQFF TGTGCCAGTAGAAGCTTAGGGGGTAACAATGAGCAGTTCTTC
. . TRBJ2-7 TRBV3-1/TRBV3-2 CASSPTGAGDTYEQYF TGTGCCAGCAGCCCTACTGGGGCAGGGGATACCTACGAGCAGTACTTC
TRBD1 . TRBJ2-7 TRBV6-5 CASSYRDRSYEQYF TGTGCCAGCAGTTACCGGGACAGGAGCTACGAGCAGTACTTC
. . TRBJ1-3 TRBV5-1 CASSSDMGLSSGNTIYF TGCGCCAGCAGCTCCGACATGGGTCTGAGCTCTGGAAACACCATATATTTT
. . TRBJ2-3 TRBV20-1 CSASYGLGTDTQYF TGCAGTGCTAGTTACGGCCTCGGCACAGATACGCAGTATTTT
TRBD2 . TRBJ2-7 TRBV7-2 CATSGRALEQYF TGTGCCACAAGCGGGAGGGCCCTGGAGCAGTACTTC
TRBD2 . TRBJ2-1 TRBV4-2 CASSQAPSGSGYNEQFF TGTGCCAGCAGCCAAGCCCCAAGCGGGAGTGGGTACAATGAGCAGTTCTTC
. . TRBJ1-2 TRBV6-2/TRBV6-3 CASNYLGRGDYGYTF TGTGCCAGCAATTACCTCGGACGGGGAGACTATGGCTACACCTTC
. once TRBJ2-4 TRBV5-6 CASSTNISWNIQYF TGTGCCAGCAGCACCAATATTTCATGGAACATTCAGTACTTC
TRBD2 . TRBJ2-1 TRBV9 CASTPWLAGDYNEQFF TGTGCCAGCACCCCGTGGCTAGCGGGGGATTACAATGAGCAGTTCTTC
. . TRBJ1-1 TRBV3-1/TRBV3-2 CASSQPGPEAFF TGTGCCAGCAGCCAACCGGGGCCTGAAGCTTTCTTT
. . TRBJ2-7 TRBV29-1 CSVSDLYEQYF TGCAGCGTTTCTGACCTATACGAGCAGTACTTC
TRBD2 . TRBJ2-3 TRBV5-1 CASSLTSGSLTDTQYF TGCGCCAGCAGCTTGACTAGCGGGAGCCTCACAGATACGCAGTATTTT
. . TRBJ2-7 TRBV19 CASSTQGKGYEQYF TGTGCCAGTAGCACTCAGGGAAAAGGCTACGAGCAGTACTTC
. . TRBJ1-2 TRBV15 CATSEPGANYGYTF TGTGCCACCAGCGAGCCCGGGGCAAACTATGGCTACACCTTC
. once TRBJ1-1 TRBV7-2 CASSLGLLLMNTEAFF TGTGCCAGCAGCTTAGGGTTGCTGCTAATGAACACTGAAGCTTTCTTT